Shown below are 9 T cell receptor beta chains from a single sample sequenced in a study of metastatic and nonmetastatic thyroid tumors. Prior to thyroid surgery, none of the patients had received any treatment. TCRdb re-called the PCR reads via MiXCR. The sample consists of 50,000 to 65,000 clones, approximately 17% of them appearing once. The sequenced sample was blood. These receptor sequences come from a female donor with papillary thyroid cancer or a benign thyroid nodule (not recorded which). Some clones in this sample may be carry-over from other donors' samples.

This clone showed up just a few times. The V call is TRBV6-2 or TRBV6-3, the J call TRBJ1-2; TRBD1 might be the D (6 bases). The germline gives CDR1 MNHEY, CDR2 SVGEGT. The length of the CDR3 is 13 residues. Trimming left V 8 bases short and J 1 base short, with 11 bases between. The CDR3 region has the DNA TGTGCCAGCCGACAGGAGTATAACTATGGCTACACCTTC. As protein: CASRQEYNYGYTF.

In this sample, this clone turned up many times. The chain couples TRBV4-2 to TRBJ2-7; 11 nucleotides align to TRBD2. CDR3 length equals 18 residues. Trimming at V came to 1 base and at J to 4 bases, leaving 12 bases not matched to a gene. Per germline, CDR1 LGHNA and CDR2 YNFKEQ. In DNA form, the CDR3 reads TGTGCCAGCAGCCAAGCCCTAGCGGGAGGCCATATAGGATACGAGCAGTACTTC. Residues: CASSQALAGGHIGYEQYF.

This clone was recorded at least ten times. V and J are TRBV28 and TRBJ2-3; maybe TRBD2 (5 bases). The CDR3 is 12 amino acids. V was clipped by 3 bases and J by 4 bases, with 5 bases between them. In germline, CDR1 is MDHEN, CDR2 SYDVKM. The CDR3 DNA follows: TGTGCCAGCAGTTTGAGGGCAGATACGCAGTATTTT. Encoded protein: CASSLRADTQYF.

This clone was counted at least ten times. CDR3 nucleotide sequence: TGTGCCAGCAGCGTCAGGCTGGGGGCGGGAGAGACCCAGTACTTC. Translation: CASSVRLGAGETQYF. The chain has TRBV9 and TRBJ2-5; weak D call: TRBD1 (6 bases). Per germline, CDR1 SGDLS and CDR2 YYNGEE. CDR3 length: 15 amino acids. The V and J ends lost 2 bases and 4 bases respectively, with 15 bases between them.

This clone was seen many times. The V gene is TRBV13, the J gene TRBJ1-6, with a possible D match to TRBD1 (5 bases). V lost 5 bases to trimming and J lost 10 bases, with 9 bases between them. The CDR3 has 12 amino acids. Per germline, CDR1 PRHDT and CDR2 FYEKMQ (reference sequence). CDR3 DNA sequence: TGTGCCAGCAGCCTGGGGCGGTCACCCCTCCACTTT. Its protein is CASSLGRSPLHF.

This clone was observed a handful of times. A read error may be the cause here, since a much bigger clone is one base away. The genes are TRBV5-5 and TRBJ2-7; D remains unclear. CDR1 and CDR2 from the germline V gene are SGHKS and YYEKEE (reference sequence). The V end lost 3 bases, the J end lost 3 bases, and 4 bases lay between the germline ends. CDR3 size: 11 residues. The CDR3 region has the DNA TGTGCCAGCAGCTCAAACTACGAGCAGTACTTC. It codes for CASSSNYEQYF.

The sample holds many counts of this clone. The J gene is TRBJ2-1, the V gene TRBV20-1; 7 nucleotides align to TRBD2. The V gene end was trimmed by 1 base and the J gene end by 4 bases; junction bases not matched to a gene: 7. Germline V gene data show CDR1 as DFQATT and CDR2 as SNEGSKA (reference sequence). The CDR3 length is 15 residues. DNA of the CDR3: TGCAGTGCTAGAGCGTTTACGGGAGGATACAATGAGCAGTTCTTC. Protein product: CSARAFTGGYNEQFF.

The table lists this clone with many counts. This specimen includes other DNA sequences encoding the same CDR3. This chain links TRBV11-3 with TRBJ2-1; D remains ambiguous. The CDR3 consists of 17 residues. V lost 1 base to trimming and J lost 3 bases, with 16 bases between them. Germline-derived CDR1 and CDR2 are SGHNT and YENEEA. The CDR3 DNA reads TGTGCCAGCAGCTTAGTATTCAGAACCAGTGGCTACAATGAGCAGTTCTTC. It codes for CASSLVFRTSGYNEQFF.

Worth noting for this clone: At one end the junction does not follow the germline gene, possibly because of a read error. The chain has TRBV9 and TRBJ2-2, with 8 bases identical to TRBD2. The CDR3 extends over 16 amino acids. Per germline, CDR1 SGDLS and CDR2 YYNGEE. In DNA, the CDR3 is TGTGCCAGCAGCCAGCGGGAGATGATAAACACCGGGGAGCAGTTTTTT. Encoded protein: CASSQREMINTGEQFF. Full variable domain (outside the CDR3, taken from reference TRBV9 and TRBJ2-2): DSGVTQTPKHLITATGQRVTLRCSPRSGDLSVYWYQQSLDQGLQFLIQYYNGEERAKGNILERFSAQQFPDLHSELNLSSLELGDSALYFCASSQREMINTGEQFFGEGSRLTVL.